The 4 T cell receptor beta chains listed next were all sequenced from one sample in a study of blood T cells in healthy people across ages. Alongside a J-beta primer mix, a sample-barcoded 5' primer served in a second PCR lasting about 7 to 11 cycles. Via MiXCR, TCRdb re-called the 5' RACE reads, giving one row per CDR3 protein. The sample holds over 1,500,000 distinct CDR3 sequences, roughly 52% seen once. Sequenced: blood. The receptors originated from a woman aged 40-49 years in good health.

V gene TRBV2 combines with J gene TRBJ2-1, with D possibly matching TRBD1 (6 bases). Germline loops: CDR1 SNHLY, CDR2 FYNNEI. The CDR3 sequence is 12 residues long. V lost 6 bases, J lost 10 bases, and 13 bases lay in between. The CDR3 DNA is TGTGCCAGCAGATACGGACAGCCGGAGCAGTTCTTC. This gives the protein CASRYGQPEQFF.

The chain uses TRBV20-1 and TRBJ2-7, with 7 positions matching TRBD1. The better agreement between TRBJ2-5 and the DNA end casts doubt on the J call. The CDR3 has 13 residues. Germline V CDR1 and CDR2: DFQATT, SNEGSKA (reference sequence). The CDR3 here is CSAHMGQRETQYF. The CDR3 DNA follows: TGCAGTGCGCACATGGGACAGCGGGAGACCCAGTACTTC.

Turning to this clonotype: An end of the junction differs from the germline gene, which may be a read error. The gene calls are TRBV3-1 and TRBJ2-1; the match to TRBD2 covers 7 bases. Germline V gives CDR1 LGHDT, CDR2 YNNKEL (reference sequence). The CDR3 has 15 amino acids. The CDR3 spells CASGQGGGIGNEQFF. CDR3 bases: TGTGCCAGCGGCCAAGGCGGGGGTATTGGCAATGAGCAGTTCTTC.

The chain uses TRBV7-2 and TRBJ2-1, with D hard to call. Trimming took off 8 bases at V and 0 bases at J, with 17 bases between the two ends. The V gene's germline CDR1 is SGHTA and CDR2 FQGNSA. The length of the CDR3 is 16 residues. CDR3 sequence (DNA): TGTGCCAGCTCCCCCGTATCGGCAAGCTCCTACAATGAGCAGTTCTTC. Translation gives CASSPVSASSYNEQFF.